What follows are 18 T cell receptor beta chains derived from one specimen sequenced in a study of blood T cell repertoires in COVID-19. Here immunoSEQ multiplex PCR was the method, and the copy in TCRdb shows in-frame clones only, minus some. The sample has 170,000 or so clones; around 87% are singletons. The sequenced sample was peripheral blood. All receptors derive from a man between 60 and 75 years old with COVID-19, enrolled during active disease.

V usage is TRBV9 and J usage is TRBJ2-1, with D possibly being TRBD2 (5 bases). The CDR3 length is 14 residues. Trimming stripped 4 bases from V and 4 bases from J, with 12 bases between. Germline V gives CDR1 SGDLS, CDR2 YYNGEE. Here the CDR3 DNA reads TGTGCCAGCAGCCCCTGGACTGCGTACAATGAGCAGTTCTTC. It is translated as CASSPWTAYNEQFF.

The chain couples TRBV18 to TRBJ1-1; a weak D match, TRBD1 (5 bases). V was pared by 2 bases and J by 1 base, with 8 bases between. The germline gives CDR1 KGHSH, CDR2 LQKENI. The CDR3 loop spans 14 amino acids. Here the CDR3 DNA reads TGTGCCAGCTCACCAAACAGGAGGAACACTGAAGCTTTCTTT. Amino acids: CASSPNRRNTEAFF. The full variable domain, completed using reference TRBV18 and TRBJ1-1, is NAGVMQNPRHLVRRRGQEARLRCSPMKGHSHVYWYRQLPEEGLKFMVYLQKENIIDESGMPKERFSAEFPKEGPSILRIQQVVRGDSAAYFCASSPNRRNTEAFFGQGTRLTVV.

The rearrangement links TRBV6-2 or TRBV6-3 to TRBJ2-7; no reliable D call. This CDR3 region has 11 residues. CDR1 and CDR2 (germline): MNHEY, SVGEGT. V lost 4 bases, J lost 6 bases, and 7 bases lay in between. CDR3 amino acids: CASSSRFEQYF. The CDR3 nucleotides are TGTGCCAGCAGTTCCAGGTTCGAGCAGTACTTC.

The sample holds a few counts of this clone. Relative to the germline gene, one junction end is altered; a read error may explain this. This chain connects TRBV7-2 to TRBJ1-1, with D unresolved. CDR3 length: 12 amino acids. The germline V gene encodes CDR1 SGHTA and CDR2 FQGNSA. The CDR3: CASTLSPSRAFF. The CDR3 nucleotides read TGTGCCAGCACCTTAAGCCCGTCCCGGGCTTTCTTT.

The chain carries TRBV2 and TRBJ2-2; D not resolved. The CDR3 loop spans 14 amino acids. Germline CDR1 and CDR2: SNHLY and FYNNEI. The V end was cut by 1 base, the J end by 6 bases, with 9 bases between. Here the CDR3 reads CASSEVGRSGELFF. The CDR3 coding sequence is TGTGCCAGCAGTGAAGTCGGCAGGTCCGGGGAGCTGTTTTTT.

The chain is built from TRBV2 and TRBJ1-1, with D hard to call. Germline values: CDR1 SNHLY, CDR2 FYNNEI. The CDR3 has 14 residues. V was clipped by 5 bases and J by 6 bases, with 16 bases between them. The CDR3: CASSPWASRAEAFF. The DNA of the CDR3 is TGTGCCAGCAGTCCTTGGGCCTCGAGGGCTGAAGCTTTCTTT.

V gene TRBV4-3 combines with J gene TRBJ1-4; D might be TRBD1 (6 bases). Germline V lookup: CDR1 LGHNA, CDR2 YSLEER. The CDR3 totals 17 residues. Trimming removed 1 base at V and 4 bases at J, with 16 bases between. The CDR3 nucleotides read TGCGCCAGCAGCCAAGGGGCGGGGGGCCTGGGTAATGAAAAACTGTTTTTT. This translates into CASSQGAGGLGNEKLFF.

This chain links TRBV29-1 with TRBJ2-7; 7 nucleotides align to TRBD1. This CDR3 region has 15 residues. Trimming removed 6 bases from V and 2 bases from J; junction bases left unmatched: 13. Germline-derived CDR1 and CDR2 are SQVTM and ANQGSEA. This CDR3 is CSVTIGTVEPYEQYF. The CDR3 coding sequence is TGCAGCGTAACCATAGGGACAGTCGAACCCTACGAGCAGTACTTC.

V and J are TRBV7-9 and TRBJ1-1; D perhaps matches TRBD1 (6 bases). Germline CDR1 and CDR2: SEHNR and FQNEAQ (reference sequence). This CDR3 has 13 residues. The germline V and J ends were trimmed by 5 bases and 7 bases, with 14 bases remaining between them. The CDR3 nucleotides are TGTGCCAGCAGCGGTACAGGGCTAAGTGAAGCTTTCTTT. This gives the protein CASSGTGLSEAFF.

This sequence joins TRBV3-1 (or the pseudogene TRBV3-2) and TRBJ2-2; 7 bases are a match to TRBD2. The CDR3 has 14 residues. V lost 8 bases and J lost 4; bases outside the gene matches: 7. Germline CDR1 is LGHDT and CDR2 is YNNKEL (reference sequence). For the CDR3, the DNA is TGTGCCAGCCATCGCGGGGGTCGCACCGGGGAGCTGTTTTTT. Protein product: CASHRGGRTGELFF.

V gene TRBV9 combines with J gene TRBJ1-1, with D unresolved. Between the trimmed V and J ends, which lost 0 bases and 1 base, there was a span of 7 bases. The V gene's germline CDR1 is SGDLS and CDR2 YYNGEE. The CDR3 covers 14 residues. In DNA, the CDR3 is TGTGCCAGCAGCGTAGGCCCAGAGAACACTGAAGCTTTCTTT. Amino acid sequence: CASSVGPENTEAFF.

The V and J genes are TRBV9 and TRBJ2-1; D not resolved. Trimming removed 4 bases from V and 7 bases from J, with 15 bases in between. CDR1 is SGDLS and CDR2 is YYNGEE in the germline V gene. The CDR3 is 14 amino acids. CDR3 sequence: CASSLSDWRNEQFF. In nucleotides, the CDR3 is TGTGCCAGCAGCCTCAGCGACTGGCGGAATGAGCAGTTCTTC. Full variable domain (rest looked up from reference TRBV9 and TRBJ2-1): DSGVTQTPKHLITATGQRVTLRCSPRSGDLSVYWYQQSLDQGLQFLIQYYNGEERAKGNILERFSAQQFPDLHSELNLSSLELGDSALYFCASSLSDWRNEQFFGPGTRLTVL.

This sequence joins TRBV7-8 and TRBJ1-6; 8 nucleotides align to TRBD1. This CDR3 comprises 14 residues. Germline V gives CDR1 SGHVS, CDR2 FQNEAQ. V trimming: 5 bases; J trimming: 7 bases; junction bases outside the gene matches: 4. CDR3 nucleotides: TGTGCCAGCAGCCCTGACAGGGGAAATTCACCCCTCCACTTT. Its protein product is CASSPDRGNSPLHF. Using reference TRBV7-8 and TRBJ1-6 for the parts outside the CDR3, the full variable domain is GAGVSQSPRYKVAKRGQDVALRCDPISGHVSLFWYQQALGQGPEFLTYFQNEAQLDKSGLPSDRFFAERPEGSVSTLKIQRTQQEDSAVYLCASSPDRGNSPLHFGNGTRLTVT.

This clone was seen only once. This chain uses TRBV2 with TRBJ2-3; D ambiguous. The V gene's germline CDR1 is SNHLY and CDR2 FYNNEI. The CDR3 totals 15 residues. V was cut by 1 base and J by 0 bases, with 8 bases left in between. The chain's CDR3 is CASSEEVRSTDTQYF. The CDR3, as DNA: TGTGCCAGCAGTGAAGAGGTGAGGAGCACAGATACGCAGTATTTT.

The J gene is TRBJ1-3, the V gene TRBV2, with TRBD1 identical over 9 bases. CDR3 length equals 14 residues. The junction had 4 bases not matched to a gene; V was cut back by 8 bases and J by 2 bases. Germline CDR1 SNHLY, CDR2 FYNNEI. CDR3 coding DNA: TGTGCCAGCGGGAGGGACAGGGCTGGAAACACCATATATTTT. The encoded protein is CASGRDRAGNTIYF.

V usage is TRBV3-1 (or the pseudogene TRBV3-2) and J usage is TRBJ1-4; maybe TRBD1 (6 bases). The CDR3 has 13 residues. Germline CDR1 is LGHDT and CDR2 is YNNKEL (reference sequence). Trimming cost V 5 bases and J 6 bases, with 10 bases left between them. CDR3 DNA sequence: TGTGCCAGCAGCGACTCAGGGGATGAAAAACTGTTTTTT. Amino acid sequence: CASSDSGDEKLFF.

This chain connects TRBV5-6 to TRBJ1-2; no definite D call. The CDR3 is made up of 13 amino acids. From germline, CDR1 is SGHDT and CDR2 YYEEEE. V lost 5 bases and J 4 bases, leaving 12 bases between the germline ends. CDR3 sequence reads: CASRYGSSYGYTF. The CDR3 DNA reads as TGTGCCAGCAGGTACGGGTCGAGCTATGGCTACACCTTC.

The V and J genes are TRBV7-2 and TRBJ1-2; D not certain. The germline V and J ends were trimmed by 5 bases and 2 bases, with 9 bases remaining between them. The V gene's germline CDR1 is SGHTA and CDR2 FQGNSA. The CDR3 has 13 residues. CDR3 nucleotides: TGTGCCAGCAGCCCCGGGTCGAACTATGGCTACACCTTC. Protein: CASSPGSNYGYTF.